The present entry profiles one T cell receptor beta chain with its context. This CDR3 has 12 residues. Germline lookup yields CDR1 SGHTA and CDR2 FQGTGA. V was cut by 5 bases and J by 9 bases, with 11 bases left in between. Original handling: Scientists estimated how many nucleated cells there were by amplifying reference gene primers. Produced via immunoSEQ multiplex PCR; TCRdb's table is partial and in-frame only. V, J and clone size reflect that table, while D and trimming were determined from the DNA. The table lists about 150,000 clones, roughly 89% of them singletons. The entry originates in a study of blood T cell repertoires in COVID-19. Study-level background: Samples taken during acute and convalescent COVID-19 were collected in the United States, Italy and Spain. PBMCs, B-cell-depleted T cells, or T cells provided the cDNA or gDNA that made up the material.

This rearrangement joins TRBV7-3 to TRBJ2-1; no clear D gene. Sequencing used peripheral blood. The source is a man aged 50 or older with acute or convalescent COVID-19. CDR3 sequence: CASSTGFGEQFF. In nucleotides, the CDR3 is TGTGCCAGCAGCACCGGTTTTGGTGAGCAGTTCTTC.